Listed below are T cell receptor beta chains from one sample, sequenced in a study. TCRdb fed the RT-PCR reads into MiXCR, producing one record per CDR3 protein. The sample includes about 680,000 distinct CDR3 sequences, 12% to 15% of them seen just once. Sequenced input: memory CD4+ T cells from blood. The receptors come from a female donor in good health, serving as a healthy control. Both conserved end residues are part of each CDR3. D genes are given only for firm matches. A clone size is listed for some rows: how often the clone was seen (once, few, many), or a class if it is expanded.

clone size,D gene,J gene,V gene,CDR3 DNA,CDR3 protein
few,NA,TRBJ2-7,TRBV20-1,TGCAGTGCTTTTCTAGCGTCGATTGAGCAGTACTTC,CSAFLASIEQYF
NA,TRBD2,TRBJ2-1,TRBV5-1,TGCGCCAGCAGCGGGGGAATAGCGGGAGTCCAGCGCCGGTTCTTC,CASSGGIAGVQRRFF
few,TRBD2,TRBJ2-7,TRBV12-3/TRBV12-4,TGTGCCAGCAGTTTATCGGGCGGGAGGGCCTACGAGCAGTACTTC,CASSLSGGRAYEQYF
many,TRBD1,TRBJ2-7,TRBV5-1,TGCGCCAGCAGCTTGACCGGGACAGAGATCTACGAGCAGTACTTC,CASSLTGTEIYEQYF
few,NA,TRBJ2-7,TRBV27,TGTGCCAGCAGTTTACGGACAGTAGCGGGCGAGGCCTACGAGCAGTACTTC,CASSLRTVAGEAYEQYF
NA,TRBD2,TRBJ2-3,TRBV20-1,TGCAGTGCTAGAATTCAACTAGCGGGGACCGCAGATACGCAGTATTTT,CSARIQLAGTADTQYF
few,NA,TRBJ2-1,TRBV4-3,TGCGCCAGCAGCCAAGGGTTGGGGGGAACCAATGAGCAGTTCTTC,CASSQGLGGTNEQFF
few,NA,TRBJ2-1,TRBV12-3/TRBV12-4,TGTGCCAGCAGTTTACGTCAGATCTCCTACAATGAGCAGTTCTTC,CASSLRQISYNEQFF
few,TRBD2,TRBJ2-1,TRBV20-1,TGCAGTGCTACGTCGGGAGGCCTGGGTTACAATGAGCAGTTCTTC,CSATSGGLGYNEQFF
few,NA,TRBJ2-1,TRBV4-1,TGCGCCAGCAGCCAAGTTTCAAGCGCCACGAGCTCCTACAATGAGCAGTTCTTC,CASSQVSSATSSYNEQFF
few,TRBD2,TRBJ2-7,TRBV20-1,TGCAGTGCTAGTCCCAGCGGGAGGGCAACGAAGGAGCAGTACTTC,CSASPSGRATKEQYF
NA,NA,TRBJ2-3,TRBV3-1,TGTGCCAGCAGCCGAAAAGCGGAGACAGATACGCAGTATTTT,CASSRKAETDTQYF
few,TRBD1,TRBJ2-7,TRBV5-1,TGCGCCAGCAGCGCCGGACAGGTCGCCTACGAGCAGTACTTC,CASSAGQVAYEQYF
few,NA,TRBJ1-2,TRBV6-1,TGTGCCAGCGCGCTGGGAAACTATGGCTACACCTTC,CASALGNYGYTF
many,NA,TRBJ2-2,TRBV5-6,TGTGCCAGCAGCAAACAGGGTCGCGAGGAGCTGTTTTTT,CASSKQGREELFF
many,TRBD2,TRBJ2-4,TRBV6-2/TRBV6-3,TGTGCCAGCAGTTACGCCGGGGGGGCGAACATTCAGTACTTC,CASSYAGGANIQYF
few,NA,TRBJ2-7,TRBV20-1,TGCAGTGCTAGTTCGACAGTCTACGAGCAGTACTTC,CSASSTVYEQYF
NA,TRBD1,TRBJ1-2,TRBV12-3/TRBV12-4,TGTGCCAGCAGTAGCGGGACAGGTTTGGGCTACACCTTC,CASSSGTGLGYTF
few,NA,TRBJ2-7,TRBV25-1,TGTGCCACCCGCGGTTGGGGACCCTACGAGCAGTACTTC,CATRGWGPYEQYF
few,NA,TRBJ1-5,TRBV2,TGTGCCAGCGTAGGGATCGGGACAAGGGATCAGCCCCAGCATTTT,CASVGIGTRDQPQHF
NA,TRBD2,TRBJ2-1,TRBV6-2/TRBV6-3,TGTGCCAGCAGTCCCGGGAGGACCCAGGTGGATGAGCAGTTCTTC,CASSPGRTQVDEQFF
NA,NA,TRBJ1-5,TRBV28,TGTGCCAGCAGTAAAGCGCAGGGGTACCAGCCCCAGCATTTT,CASSKAQGYQPQHF
many,NA,TRBJ1-2,TRBV10-3,TGTGCCGTCAGTCCCGGCAGGGATCAATATGGCTACACCTTC,CAVSPGRDQYGYTF
few,TRBD1,TRBJ1-5,TRBV12-3/TRBV12-4,TGTGCCAGCGCTACGGCTTCGGGACAGGGCCAGCATTTT,CASATASGQGQHF
few,NA,TRBJ1-6,TRBV7-2,TGTGCCAGCAGCTTAGAATTGCCAGGCTCCTATAATTCACCCCTCCACTTT,CASSLELPGSYNSPLHF
few,NA,TRBJ1-1,TRBV3-1,TGTGCCAGCAGCCAAGCCTTGTACAGTTACACTGAAGCTTTCTTT,CASSQALYSYTEAFF
many,NA,TRBJ2-7,TRBV20-1,TGCAGTGCTAGCGGGCTCTACGAGCAGTACTTC,CSASGLYEQYF
many,TRBD1,TRBJ1-6,TRBV12-3/TRBV12-4,TGTGCCACCCTCCCGGGACAGGGCAATTCACCCCTCCACTTT,CATLPGQGNSPLHF
few,TRBD2,TRBJ2-1,TRBV5-6,TGTGCCAGCAGCTCTCCACTAGCGGGATCATACAATGAGCAGTTCTTC,CASSSPLAGSYNEQFF
few,TRBD2,TRBJ2-1,TRBV12-3/TRBV12-4,TGTGCCAGCAGCAAGCGGGAGGGCCTGTCTGAGCAGTTCTTC,CASSKREGLSEQFF
many,NA,TRBJ1-4,TRBV20-1,TGCAGTGCTAGGGGACGGCAGGGCGCAGGTTATGAAAAACTGTTTTTT,CSARGRQGAGYEKLFF
few,TRBD2,TRBJ2-7,TRBV5-1,TGCGCCAGCAGCTTCCTAGCGGATTCCTACGAGCAGTACTTC,CASSFLADSYEQYF
few,NA,TRBJ2-7,TRBV2,TGTGCCAGCAGTGATGGCAGGTTCTCCTACGAGCAGTACTTC,CASSDGRFSYEQYF
NA,TRBD1,TRBJ2-1,TRBV20-1,TGCAGTGCTTCACAGGGGGTTGAGCAGTTCTTC,CSASQGVEQFF
many,TRBD2,TRBJ2-1,TRBV5-1,TGCGCCAGCAGCTTAGGGACTAGCGGACCTAACTACAATGAGCAGTTCTTC,CASSLGTSGPNYNEQFF
few,TRBD2,TRBJ2-1,TRBV7-4,TGTGCCAGCAGCCTTTACCGGGGAGGGAATGAGCAGTTCTTC,CASSLYRGGNEQFF
many,NA,TRBJ1-6,TRBV27,TGTGCCAGCAGTTTTAGGGGTTCACCCCTCCACTTT,CASSFRGSPLHF
NA,NA,TRBJ2-3,TRBV5-1,TGCGCCAGCAGCTTGGCCTCGGACTTCGTAGGGGATACGCAGTATTTT,CASSLASDFVGDTQYF
NA,TRBD2,TRBJ2-1,TRBV4-2,TGTGCCAGCAGCCAAGAGGGACTAGGGGACTACAATGAGCAGTTCTTC,CASSQEGLGDYNEQFF
many,TRBD2,TRBJ2-3,TRBV5-1,TGCGCCAGCAGCCATAAGCGGGGGCCCACAGATACGCAGTATTTT,CASSHKRGPTDTQYF
NA,TRBD2,TRBJ2-3,TRBV5-4,TGTGCCAGCAGCCCAGGGACTAGCGGGAGGGAGGCAGATACGCAGTATTTT,CASSPGTSGREADTQYF
NA,NA,TRBJ2-7,TRBV28,TGTGCCAGCATGTCCAGCGACCTATCCTACGAGCAGTACTTC,CASMSSDLSYEQYF
NA,TRBD1,TRBJ1-5,TRBV7-8,TGTGCCAGCAGGGCGGGACAGTATAATCAGCCCCAGCATTTT,CASRAGQYNQPQHF
NA,TRBD2,TRBJ2-1,TRBV30,TGTGCCTGGGTAGGCGGGAGAGGCGATGAGCAGTTCTTC,CAWVGGRGDEQFF
few,NA,TRBJ2-7,TRBV6-1,TGTGCCAGCAGTGAAGCGAGACAGTCCTACGAGCAGTACTTC,CASSEARQSYEQYF
many,TRBD2,TRBJ2-7,TRBV20-1,TGCAGTGCTAGAGACCCCGGGACTAGTAGCGAGCAGTACTTC,CSARDPGTSSEQYF
many,NA,TRBJ2-7,TRBV7-2,TGTGCCAGCAACTTAAGGGCGGGGGCGGGCTCCTACGAGCAGTACTTC,CASNLRAGAGSYEQYF
many,TRBD2,TRBJ2-3,TRBV6-2/TRBV6-3,TGTGCCAGCAGTTACTACGGTGTGATAGCGGGAGGGAGGAATACGCAGTATTTT,CASSYYGVIAGGRNTQYF
NA,TRBD1,TRBJ1-2,TRBV7-9,TGTGCCAGCAGCTTAGCCTCCGGGACAGGGGGCGAGAATTTC,CASSLASGTGGENF
many,TRBD2,TRBJ2-3,TRBV20-1,TGCAGTGCTAGCGGGAGGGCCTCTGGCACAGATACGCAGTATTTT,CSASGRASGTDTQYF
NA,NA,TRBJ1-5,TRBV3-1,TGTGCCAGCAGCCAATTCTACGGGGAGCCCCAGCATTTT,CASSQFYGEPQHF
many,TRBD1,TRBJ1-5,TRBV4-1,TGCGCCAGCAGCCAAGATGGGGACAGCAGAAATCAGCCCCAGCATTTT,CASSQDGDSRNQPQHF
many,NA,TRBJ1-1,TRBV10-3,TGTGCCATCAGTGAGCTTGGACCCAGGAACACTGAAGCTTTCTTT,CAISELGPRNTEAFF